This T cell receptor (beta chain) is drawn from a study of blood T cell repertoires in COVID-19. Looking at the study overall: Acute and convalescent COVID-19 samples came from the United States, Italy and Spain.

The V gene's germline CDR1 is SGHTA and CDR2 FQGNSA. This CDR3 comprises 17 residues. The ends were cut back, 4 bases at V and 2 bases at J, with 17 bases in the middle. The repertoire was sequenced with immunoSEQ multiplex PCR; TCRdb's copy has only in-frame clones and lacks some. The sample has around 150,000 clones; about 85% are singletons. The J gene is TRBJ1-4, the V gene TRBV7-2, with D perhaps TRBD1 (6 bases). Sequenced material: peripheral blood. This TCR came from a human donor with acute or convalescent COVID-19. The donor label of this sample is uncertain. The chain's CDR3 is CASSSRQVEATNEKLFF. DNA of the CDR3: TGTGCCAGCAGCTCCCGACAGGTGGAAGCCACTAATGAAAAACTGTTTTTT.